Listed below are T cell receptor beta chains from one sample, sequenced in a study of cytomegalovirus exposure and HLA in healthy donors. Produced via immunoSEQ multiplex PCR; TCRdb's table is partial and in-frame only. Of just over 150,000 clones listed, around 84% are singletons. Sequenced material: PBMCs. Receptors were obtained from a man younger than 30 in good health and CMV-seronegative. The CDR3 runs from the conserved cysteine through the conserved F or W. The order of the fields is J gene, clone size, D gene, V gene, CDR3 protein, CDR3 DNA. The D gene is left open where the match is weak. Clone size is shown for a subset of rows, as once, few, many or a class of expanded clone.

j_gene: TRBJ2-2; abundance: -; d_gene: TRBD1; v_gene: TRBV11-2; CDR3aa: CASTGGMAGELFF; CDR3nt: TGTGCCAGCACAGGGGGAATGGCCGGGGAGCTGTTTTTT
j_gene: TRBJ2-3; abundance: -; d_gene: -; v_gene: TRBV2; CDR3aa: CATPLGGGPIDTQYF; CDR3nt: TGTGCCACCCCCCTGGGGGGAGGCCCGATTGATACGCAGTATTTT
j_gene: TRBJ2-7; abundance: -; d_gene: TRBD1; v_gene: TRBV5-1; CDR3aa: CASQLGTGNTYEQYF; CDR3nt: TGCGCCTCTCAACTCGGGACAGGGAATACCTACGAGCAGTACTTC
j_gene: TRBJ1-6; abundance: once; d_gene: TRBD1; v_gene: TRBV2; CDR3aa: CASSMETGVSPLHF; CDR3nt: TGTGCCAGCAGTATGGAGACAGGGGTCTCACCCCTCCACTTT
j_gene: TRBJ2-7; abundance: -; d_gene: TRBD2; v_gene: TRBV10-1; CDR3aa: CASSRGGVGQYF; CDR3nt: TGCGCCAGCAGTCGGGGGGGTGTGGGGCAGTACTTC
j_gene: TRBJ2-1; abundance: -; d_gene: -; v_gene: TRBV28; CDR3aa: CASSPVGDYNEQFF; CDR3nt: TGTGCCAGCAGTCCCGTGGGAGACTACAATGAGCAGTTCTTC
j_gene: TRBJ1-3; abundance: -; d_gene: -; v_gene: TRBV7-3; CDR3aa: CASSLNRAGATSGNTIYF; CDR3nt: TGTGCCAGCAGCTTAAATAGGGCGGGGGCGACCTCTGGAAACACCATATATTTT
j_gene: TRBJ1-4; abundance: -; d_gene: TRBD1; v_gene: TRBV6-6; CDR3aa: CASRADRTGGSEKLFF; CDR3nt: TGTGCCAGCAGAGCAGACCGGACAGGGGGTTCTGAAAAACTGTTTTTT
j_gene: TRBJ1-1; abundance: -; d_gene: -; v_gene: TRBV29-1; CDR3aa: CSVYGDSAGEAFF; CDR3nt: TGCAGCGTTTATGGGGACTCGGCCGGGGAAGCTTTCTTT
j_gene: TRBJ2-7; abundance: -; d_gene: TRBD2; v_gene: TRBV28; CDR3aa: CASSLDPLAGGLGEQYF; CDR3nt: TGTGCCAGCAGTTTAGATCCACTAGCGGGAGGGCTCGGGGAGCAGTACTTC
j_gene: TRBJ1-2; abundance: -; d_gene: TRBD1; v_gene: TRBV28; CDR3aa: CASSYGQGPGYGYTF; CDR3nt: TGTGCCAGCAGTTATGGACAGGGACCAGGCTATGGCTACACCTTC
j_gene: TRBJ2-5; abundance: -; d_gene: TRBD2; v_gene: TRBV6-5; CDR3aa: CASSRGDETQYF; CDR3nt: TGTGCCAGCAGTCGGGGGGACGAGACCCAGTACTTC
j_gene: TRBJ2-7; abundance: -; d_gene: TRBD1; v_gene: TRBV6-5; CDR3aa: CASTGQGPYEQYF; CDR3nt: TGTGCCAGCACCGGACAGGGGCCCTACGAGCAGTACTTC
j_gene: TRBJ2-5; abundance: -; d_gene: -; v_gene: TRBV7-9; CDR3aa: CASSSTRGFRQETQYF; CDR3nt: TGTGCCAGCAGCTCCACCAGGGGATTTCGGCAAGAGACCCAGTACTTC
j_gene: TRBJ2-1; abundance: few; d_gene: -; v_gene: TRBV29-1; CDR3aa: CSARDSVIEQFF; CDR3nt: TGCAGCGCTCGGGACTCCGTGATCGAGCAGTTCTTC
j_gene: TRBJ1-2; abundance: -; d_gene: -; v_gene: TRBV6-5; CDR3aa: CASSYTPQGWYTF; CDR3nt: TGTGCCAGCAGTTACACCCCACAGGGATGGTACACCTTC
j_gene: TRBJ1-6; abundance: -; d_gene: TRBD1; v_gene: TRBV7-9; CDR3aa: CASSFPGQNSPLHF; CDR3nt: TGTGCCAGCAGCTTTCCGGGACAGAACTCACCCCTCCACTTT
j_gene: TRBJ2-1; abundance: -; d_gene: TRBD2; v_gene: TRBV30; CDR3aa: CAWGRGGDNEQFF; CDR3nt: TGTGCCTGGGGGCGGGGGGGGGACAATGAGCAGTTCTTC
j_gene: TRBJ1-1; abundance: -; d_gene: TRBD1; v_gene: TRBV19; CDR3aa: CASSVQGAVNTEAFF; CDR3nt: TGTGCCAGTAGTGTTCAGGGGGCGGTGAACACTGAAGCTTTCTTT
j_gene: TRBJ2-7; abundance: -; d_gene: -; v_gene: TRBV19; CDR3aa: CASSIGLDSSYEQYF; CDR3nt: TGTGCCAGTAGTATCGGCCTGGACAGCTCCTACGAGCAGTACTTC
j_gene: TRBJ1-1; abundance: -; d_gene: -; v_gene: TRBV28; CDR3aa: CASSSHREAFF; CDR3nt: TGTGCCAGCAGTTCACACCGTGAAGCTTTCTTT
j_gene: TRBJ2-3; abundance: -; d_gene: -; v_gene: TRBV28; CDR3aa: CASTQGTDTQYF; CDR3nt: TGTGCCAGCACGCAGGGGACAGATACGCAGTATTTT
j_gene: TRBJ2-7; abundance: -; d_gene: TRBD2; v_gene: TRBV7-3; CDR3aa: CAPPQRERDEQYF; CDR3nt: TGTGCCCCCCCACAGCGGGAGAGGGACGAGCAGTACTTC
j_gene: TRBJ2-5; abundance: -; d_gene: TRBD2; v_gene: TRBV5-4; CDR3aa: CASSLYSSGETQYF; CDR3nt: TGTGCCAGCAGCTTGTATTCTAGCGGGGAGACCCAGTACTTC
j_gene: TRBJ2-1; abundance: -; d_gene: TRBD2; v_gene: TRBV19; CDR3aa: CASSDPGLAGGSGEQFF; CDR3nt: TGTGCCAGTAGTGATCCTGGACTAGCGGGAGGGTCAGGAGAGCAGTTCTTC
j_gene: TRBJ2-1; abundance: -; d_gene: TRBD2; v_gene: TRBV28; CDR3aa: CASSSKLAVYNEQFF; CDR3nt: TGTGCCAGCAGTTCCAAGCTAGCGGTCTACAATGAGCAGTTCTTC
j_gene: TRBJ1-1; abundance: -; d_gene: -; v_gene: TRBV7-9; CDR3aa: CASSVGPRTEAFF; CDR3nt: TGTGCCAGCAGCGTGGGGCCTAGGACTGAAGCTTTCTTT
j_gene: TRBJ2-7; abundance: once; d_gene: -; v_gene: TRBV7-8; CDR3aa: CASSLGRSSYEQYF; CDR3nt: TGTGCCAGCAGCTTAGGGCGGAGCTCCTACGAGCAGTACTTC
j_gene: TRBJ2-7; abundance: -; d_gene: -; v_gene: TRBV28; CDR3aa: CASSLPGLDEQYF; CDR3nt: TGTGCCAGCAGTTTACCAGGGCTCGACGAGCAGTACTTC
j_gene: TRBJ2-7; abundance: -; d_gene: TRBD1; v_gene: TRBV5-1; CDR3aa: CASSHSRLTGGNEQYF; CDR3nt: TGCGCCAGCAGCCATTCCCGGTTGACAGGGGGTAACGAGCAGTACTTC
j_gene: TRBJ2-3; abundance: -; d_gene: -; v_gene: TRBV11-2; CDR3aa: CASSSGLQGGTTDTQYF; CDR3nt: TGTGCCAGCAGCTCGGGACTACAGGGGGGAACCACAGATACGCAGTATTTT
j_gene: TRBJ2-1; abundance: -; d_gene: -; v_gene: TRBV2; CDR3aa: CAGDSDPYNEQFF; CDR3nt: TGTGCCGGAGACTCCGACCCGTACAATGAGCAGTTCTTC
j_gene: TRBJ1-1; abundance: few; d_gene: -; v_gene: TRBV25-1; CDR3aa: CASSEFWGRKAFF; CDR3nt: TGTGCCAGCAGTGAATTCTGGGGCCGCAAAGCTTTCTTT
j_gene: TRBJ2-2; abundance: -; d_gene: -; v_gene: TRBV9; CDR3aa: CASSVEGPTGELFF; CDR3nt: TGTGCCAGCAGCGTAGAGGGGCCCACCGGGGAGCTGTTTTTT
j_gene: TRBJ1-5; abundance: -; d_gene: -; v_gene: TRBV6-1; CDR3aa: CASSEEEGSGQPQHF; CDR3nt: TGTGCCAGCAGTGAAGAGGAGGGGAGCGGGCAGCCCCAGCATTTT
j_gene: TRBJ1-1; abundance: once; d_gene: -; v_gene: TRBV18; CDR3aa: CASSDRNTEAFF; CDR3nt: TGTGCCAGCTCGGACAGGAACACTGAAGCTTTCTTT
j_gene: TRBJ1-1; abundance: -; d_gene: -; v_gene: TRBV4-1; CDR3aa: CASSQDGGGGTEAFF; CDR3nt: TGCGCCAGCAGCCAAGATGGCGGGGGCGGGACTGAAGCTTTCTTT
j_gene: TRBJ2-7; abundance: -; d_gene: TRBD1; v_gene: TRBV6-5; CDR3aa: CASRQGSYEQYF; CDR3nt: TGTGCCAGCAGACAGGGGTCCTACGAGCAGTACTTC
j_gene: TRBJ2-3; abundance: -; d_gene: -; v_gene: TRBV18; CDR3aa: CASSPQDGGTDTQYF; CDR3nt: TGTGCCAGCTCACCACAGGACGGGGGCACAGATACGCAGTATTTT
j_gene: TRBJ2-1; abundance: -; d_gene: TRBD1; v_gene: TRBV18; CDR3aa: CASSWGQNNEQFF; CDR3nt: TGTGCCAGCTCATGGGGACAGAACAATGAGCAGTTCTTC
j_gene: TRBJ2-5; abundance: -; d_gene: -; v_gene: TRBV5-6; CDR3aa: CASSSWRGFQETQYF; CDR3nt: TGTGCCAGCAGCAGTTGGCGGGGCTTCCAAGAGACCCAGTACTTC
j_gene: TRBJ2-1; abundance: -; d_gene: TRBD2; v_gene: TRBV13; CDR3aa: CASSIAGGHNEQFF; CDR3nt: TGTGCCAGCAGCATAGCGGGAGGACACAATGAGCAGTTCTTC
j_gene: TRBJ2-7; abundance: -; d_gene: -; v_gene: TRBV27; CDR3aa: CASGRGFSSYEQYF; CDR3nt: TGTGCCAGCGGCAGGGGTTTTAGCTCCTACGAGCAGTACTTC
j_gene: TRBJ2-1; abundance: -; d_gene: -; v_gene: TRBV28; CDR3aa: CASSFRGAPLAHEQFF; CDR3nt: TGTGCCAGCAGTTTCAGGGGGGCTCCACTCGCCCATGAGCAGTTCTTC
j_gene: TRBJ1-3; abundance: -; d_gene: -; v_gene: TRBV5-4; CDR3aa: CASSWGGVPGNTIYF; CDR3nt: TGTGCCAGCAGCTGGGGGGGGGTTCCTGGAAACACCATATATTTT
j_gene: TRBJ1-5; abundance: -; d_gene: -; v_gene: TRBV10-3; CDR3aa: CATRRDSNQPQHF; CDR3nt: TGTGCGACTAGGAGGGATAGCAATCAGCCCCAGCATTTT
j_gene: TRBJ2-7; abundance: -; d_gene: TRBD1; v_gene: TRBV19; CDR3aa: CASSTTGGSYEQYF; CDR3nt: TGTGCCAGTAGTACGACAGGGGGCTCCTACGAGCAGTACTTC
j_gene: TRBJ2-2; abundance: -; d_gene: TRBD2; v_gene: TRBV28; CDR3aa: CASSFGGVTGELFF; CDR3nt: TGTGCCAGCAGTTTCGGGGGGGTCACCGGGGAGCTGTTTTTT
j_gene: TRBJ2-7; abundance: once; d_gene: TRBD1; v_gene: TRBV10-3; CDR3aa: CATLPQGQGAYEQYF; CDR3nt: TGTGCCACTTTACCCCAGGGACAGGGGGCTTACGAGCAGTACTTC
j_gene: TRBJ2-1; abundance: -; d_gene: TRBD2; v_gene: TRBV30; CDR3aa: CAWTLAGGFNEQFF; CDR3nt: TGTGCCTGGACACTAGCGGGGGGCTTCAATGAGCAGTTCTTC
j_gene: TRBJ2-1; abundance: -; d_gene: TRBD1; v_gene: TRBV7-9; CDR3aa: CASSSGTGINEQFF; CDR3nt: TGTGCCAGCAGCTCCGGGACAGGGATCAATGAGCAGTTCTTC
j_gene: TRBJ1-5; abundance: -; d_gene: -; v_gene: TRBV28; CDR3aa: CASSLREAAGGQPQHF; CDR3nt: TGTGCCAGCAGTTTAAGAGAGGCCGCGGGAGGGCAGCCCCAGCATTTT
j_gene: TRBJ1-2; abundance: -; d_gene: -; v_gene: TRBV28; CDR3aa: CASSPRTFSSANYGYTF; CDR3nt: TGTGCCAGCAGTCCCAGGACATTTTCTTCAGCCAACTATGGCTACACCTTC
j_gene: TRBJ2-5; abundance: few; d_gene: -; v_gene: TRBV4-2; CDR3aa: CASSQGIGDIQETQYF; CDR3nt: TGTGCCAGCAGCCAAGGTATAGGGGACATCCAAGAGACCCAGTACTTC
j_gene: TRBJ2-1; abundance: once; d_gene: TRBD2; v_gene: TRBV5-4; CDR3aa: CASSSGTTYSYNEQFF; CDR3nt: TGTGCCAGCAGCTCAGGGACTACCTATTCCTACAATGAGCAGTTCTTC
j_gene: TRBJ1-1; abundance: -; d_gene: -; v_gene: TRBV12-5; CDR3aa: CASGLGATEAFF; CDR3nt: TGTGCTAGTGGTTTAGGGGCCACTGAAGCTTTCTTT
j_gene: TRBJ2-3; abundance: -; d_gene: -; v_gene: TRBV6-1; CDR3aa: CASRGGPSTDTQYF; CDR3nt: TGTGCCAGCAGAGGAGGACCTAGCACAGATACGCAGTATTTT
j_gene: TRBJ2-4; abundance: -; d_gene: TRBD2; v_gene: TRBV10-3; CDR3aa: CAISESGLSRFF; CDR3nt: TGTGCCATCAGTGAGTCGGGACTATCCCGGTTCTTC
j_gene: TRBJ2-1; abundance: few; d_gene: TRBD1; v_gene: TRBV6-1; CDR3aa: CASSDRGPPYNEQFF; CDR3nt: TGTGCCAGCAGTGACAGGGGGCCCCCTTACAATGAGCAGTTCTTC